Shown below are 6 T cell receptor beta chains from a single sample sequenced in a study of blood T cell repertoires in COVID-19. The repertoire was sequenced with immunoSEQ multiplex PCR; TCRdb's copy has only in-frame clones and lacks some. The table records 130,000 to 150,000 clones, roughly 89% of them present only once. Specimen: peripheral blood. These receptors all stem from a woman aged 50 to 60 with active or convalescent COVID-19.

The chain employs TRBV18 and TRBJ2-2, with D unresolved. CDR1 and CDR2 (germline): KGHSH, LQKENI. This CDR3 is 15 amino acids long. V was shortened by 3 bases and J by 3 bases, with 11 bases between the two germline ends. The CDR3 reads CASSPAPGHTGELFF. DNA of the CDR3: TGTGCCAGCTCACCCGCCCCGGGTCACACCGGGGAGCTGTTTTTT.

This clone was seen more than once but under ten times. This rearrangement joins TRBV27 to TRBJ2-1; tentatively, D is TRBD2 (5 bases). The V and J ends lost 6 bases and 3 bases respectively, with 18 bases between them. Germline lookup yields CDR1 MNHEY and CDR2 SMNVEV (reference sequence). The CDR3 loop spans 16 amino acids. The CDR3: CASRLGPAGLYNEQFF. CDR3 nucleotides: TGTGCCAGCAGATTAGGACCCGCGGGTCTCTACAATGAGCAGTTCTTC.

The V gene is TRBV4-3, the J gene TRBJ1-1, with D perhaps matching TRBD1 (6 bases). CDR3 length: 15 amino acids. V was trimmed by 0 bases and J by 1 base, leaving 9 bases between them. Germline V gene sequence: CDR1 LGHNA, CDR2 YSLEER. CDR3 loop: CASSQDRGSNTEAFF. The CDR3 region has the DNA TGCGCCAGCAGCCAAGACAGGGGCTCGAACACTGAAGCTTTCTTT.

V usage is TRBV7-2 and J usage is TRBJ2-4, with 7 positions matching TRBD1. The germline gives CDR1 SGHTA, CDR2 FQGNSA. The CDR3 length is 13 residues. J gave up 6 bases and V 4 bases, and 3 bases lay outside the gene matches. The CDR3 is CASSWGQLNIQYF. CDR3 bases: TGTGCCAGCAGCTGGGGACAGTTAAACATTCAGTACTTC.

DNA for the CDR3: TGTGCCAGCTCACCACGAAGCAAATTCTATACCGGACAGGGAGAGGATAATCAGCCCCAGCATTTT. It specifies CASSPRSKFYTGQGEDNQPQHF. J is TRBJ1-5 and V is TRBV18; TRBD1 matches 8 bases. The CDR3 has 22 residues. V gave up 1 base and J gave up 4 bases; unmatched junction bases: 24. From germline, CDR1 is KGHSH and CDR2 LQKENI.

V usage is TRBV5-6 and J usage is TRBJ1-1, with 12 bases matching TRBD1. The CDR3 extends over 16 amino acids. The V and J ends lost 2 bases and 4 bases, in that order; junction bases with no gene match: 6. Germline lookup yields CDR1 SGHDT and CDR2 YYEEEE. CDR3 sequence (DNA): TGTGCCAGCAGCTTTGCGGGACAGGGGGCCGCCACTGAAGCTTTCTTT. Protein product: CASSFAGQGAATEAFF. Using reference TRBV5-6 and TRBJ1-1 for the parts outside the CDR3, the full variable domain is DAGVTQSPTHLIKTRGQQVTLRCSPKSGHDTVSWYQQALGQGPQFIFQYYEEEERQRGNFPDRFSGHQFPNYSSELNVNALLLGDSALYLCASSFAGQGAATEAFFGQGTRLTVV.